This TCR beta chain was captured by sequencing in a study of response to subunit inactivated influenza vaccine. This clonotype came up a few times. Its antigen is not identified. TCRdb recomputed calls from the RT-PCR reads with MiXCR, one row per CDR3 protein. The sample gives around 540,000 distinct CDR3 sequences, approximately 12% of which show up once; roughly a tenth is in the top ten. Study-wide findings and caveats: With each seasonal influenza vaccination, the authors suggested, few new T cells are recruited.

V lost 8 bases and J lost 2, with 20 bases in between. The CDR3 covers 16 residues. The sequences come from PBMCs from blood, collected on the day of vaccination. The chain combines TRBV12-3 or TRBV12-4 with TRBJ2-3; D may be TRBD1 (6 bases). The sequence came from a man aged 45-65 years who received an inactivated influenza vaccine. CDR3 in amino acids: CASSWGGRGNTDTQYF. DNA for the CDR3: TGTGCCAGCTCTTGGGGTGGTAGGGGGAACACAGATACGCAGTATTTT.